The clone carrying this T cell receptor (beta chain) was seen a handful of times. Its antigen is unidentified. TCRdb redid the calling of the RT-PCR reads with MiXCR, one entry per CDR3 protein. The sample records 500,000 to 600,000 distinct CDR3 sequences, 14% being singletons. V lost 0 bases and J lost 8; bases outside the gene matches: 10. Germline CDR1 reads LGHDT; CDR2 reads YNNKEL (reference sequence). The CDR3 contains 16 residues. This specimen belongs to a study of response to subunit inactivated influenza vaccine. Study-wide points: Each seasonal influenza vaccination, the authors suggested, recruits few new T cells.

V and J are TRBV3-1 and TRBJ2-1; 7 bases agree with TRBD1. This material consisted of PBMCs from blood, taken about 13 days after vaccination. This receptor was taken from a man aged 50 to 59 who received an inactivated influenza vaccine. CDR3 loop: CASSQESGQLLDEQFF. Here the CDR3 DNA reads TGTGCCAGCAGCCAAGAATCGGGACAGTTGCTCGATGAGCAGTTCTTC.